These 14 T cell receptor beta chains originate from one sample sequenced in a study of cytomegalovirus exposure and HLA in healthy donors. This PCR relied on a set of 60 Vbeta primers and 13 Jbeta primers. TCRdb keeps only in-frame clones here, not all; method: immunoSEQ multiplex PCR. The sample holds 200,000 to 300,000 clones, approximately 84% seen once. Sequencing used PBMCs. Receptors were obtained from a woman aged 40 to 49 in good health and CMV-seropositive.

CDR3 nucleotides: TGTGCCAGCTCACCAAGGGACAGGGCCTACGAGCAGTACTTC. Its protein is CASSPRDRAYEQYF. The chain combines TRBV18 with TRBJ2-7, with 9 bases fitting TRBD1. This CDR3 region has 14 residues. The J segment lost 2 bases and the V segment lost 2 bases, leaving 1 base of the junction unmatched. Germline V CDR1 and CDR2: KGHSH, LQKENI. Filled out from reference TRBV18 and TRBJ2-7, the complete variable domain reads NAGVMQNPRHLVRRRGQEARLRCSPMKGHSHVYWYRQLPEEGLKFMVYLQKENIIDESGMPKERFSAEFPKEGPSILRIQQVVRGDSAAYFCASSPRDRAYEQYFGPGTRLTVT.

This chain connects TRBV29-1 to TRBJ2-7; D is possibly TRBD1 (6 bases). The CDR3 consists of 12 residues. Trimming cost V 3 bases and J 9 bases, with 15 bases left between them. Germline assignment: CDR1 SQVTM and CDR2 ANQGSEA. In DNA form, the CDR3 reads TGCAGCGTTGACACAGGGTCGGCGGCGCAGTACTTC. Translation gives CSVDTGSAAQYF.

This clone was counted a few times. J is TRBJ1-5 and V is TRBV19; TRBD1 might be the D (5 bases). Germline V gene data show CDR1 as LNHDA and CDR2 as SQIVND (reference sequence). This CDR3 region has 14 residues. Trimming removed 5 bases from V and 2 bases from J, with 10 bases in between. CDR3 amino acids: CASSPGMGNQPQHF. The CDR3 nucleotides are TGTGCCAGTAGTCCAGGGATGGGCAATCAGCCCCAGCATTTT.

The chain combines TRBV11-2 with TRBJ2-7; no definite D call. The CDR3 is made up of 12 amino acids. From germline, CDR1 is SGHAT and CDR2 FQNNGV. V shed 3 bases and J shed 6 bases, with 9 bases lying between them. CDR3 protein: CASSLALSEQYF. CDR3 in DNA: TGTGCCAGCAGCTTGGCCCTCTCCGAGCAGTACTTC. The entire variable domain, with the rest obtained from reference TRBV11-2 and TRBJ2-7, is as follows: EAGVAQSPRYKIIEKRQSVAFWCNPISGHATLYWYQQILGQGPKLLIQFQNNGVVDDSQLPKDRFSAERLKGVDSTLKIQPAKLEDSAVYLCASSLALSEQYFGPGTRLTVT.

V gene TRBV4-3 combines with J gene TRBJ1-5, with D maybe TRBD1 (5 bases). V was trimmed by 4 bases and J by 6 bases, leaving 19 bases between them. Germline V gene data show CDR1 as LGHNA and CDR2 as YSLEER. This CDR3 spans 16 amino acids. CDR3 coding DNA: TGCGCCAGCAGCCCCGACGCTAGACAGTTTAGTCAGCCCCAGCATTTT. Its protein is CASSPDARQFSQPQHF.

The chain combines TRBV5-4 with TRBJ2-2; possible D gene TRBD2, 5 bases. The CDR3 runs 15 residues. Trimming removed 4 bases from V and 0 bases from J, with 10 bases in between. Germline V CDR1 and CDR2: SGHNT, YYREEE (reference sequence). The CDR3 bases are TGTGCCAGCAGCAAAGGACTTGCGAACACCGGGGAGCTGTTTTTT. Translating gives CASSKGLANTGELFF.

The chain carries TRBV7-2 and TRBJ2-3, with 8 nucleotides matching TRBD2. Per the germline V gene, CDR1 is SGHTA and CDR2 is FQGNSA. V lost 2 bases, J lost 0 bases, and 4 bases stayed unmatched. The CDR3 has 16 residues. CDR3 protein: CASSLKAGGSTDTQYF. CDR3 in DNA: TGTGCCAGCAGCTTAAAGGCGGGAGGAAGCACAGATACGCAGTATTTT.

The chain recombines TRBV30 with TRBJ1-3; 7 bases are shared with TRBD1. The germline CDR1 and CDR2 sequences are GTSNPN and SVGIG (reference sequence). V trimming: 0 bases; J trimming: 3 bases; junction bases outside the gene matches: 5. CDR3 length: 15 residues. DNA of the CDR3: TGTGCCTGGAGTGTACGGGGGACAGTTGGAAACACCATATATTTT. It codes for CAWSVRGTVGNTIYF.

The chain links TRBV6-6 to TRBJ2-7; D possibly corresponds to TRBD2 (6 bases). Trimming pared 6 bases from V and 4 bases from J, leaving 19 bases between. Germline V gene data show CDR1 as MNHNY and CDR2 as SVGAGI (reference sequence). The CDR3 is 15 residues long. CDR3: CASSPPGGAPYEQYF. In nucleotides, the CDR3 is TGTGCCAGCAGCCCCCCCGGCGGGGCCCCTTACGAGCAGTACTTC.

V usage is TRBV10-3 and J usage is TRBJ2-7; TRBD1 might be the D (5 bases). Germline V lookup: CDR1 ENHRY, CDR2 SYGVKD. Deletions cut 7 bases from V and 0 bases from J, with 13 bases between. There are 14 residues in the CDR3. The CDR3, as DNA: TGTGCCATCACTAACAGGACATTCTCCTACGAGCAGTACTTC. This translates into CAITNRTFSYEQYF.

The chain couples TRBV7-8 to TRBJ2-2; 13 bases agree with TRBD2. Per germline, CDR1 SGHVS and CDR2 FQNEAQ. J lost 7 bases, V lost 4 bases, and 9 bases had no gene match. The CDR3 sequence is 17 residues long. For the CDR3, the DNA is TGTGCCAGCAGCTCATCCGGGACTAGCGGGACTGGCGGGGAGCTGTTTTTT. Amino acids: CASSSSGTSGTGGELFF.

As for this clone: Its ends do not fully match the called genes, so a read error is possible. The sample has other DNA sequences that encode this CDR3 too. This chain joins TRBV30 and TRBJ2-6; maybe TRBD1 (6 bases). The CDR3 loop spans 17 amino acids. In germline, CDR1 is GTSNPN, CDR2 SVGIG (reference sequence). The CDR3 DNA reads TGTGCCTGGAGTGTTGGTCAGGGGCAACCTGGAGCCAACGTCCTGACTTTC. Translating gives CAWSVGQGQPGANVLTF.

This clone was counted a few times. This chain links TRBV12-5 with TRBJ2-3, with TRBD1 matching over 11 bases. The length of the CDR3 is 14 residues. Germline V gene sequence: CDR1 LGHNT, CDR2 FRNRAP. Losses at the gene ends were 9 bases for V and 4 bases for J; bases not matched to a gene: 6. CDR3 in amino acids: CASGQGARSDTQYF. The CDR3 DNA sequence: TGTGCTAGCGGACAGGGGGCAAGGTCAGATACGCAGTATTTT.

The chain's CDR3 is CASSSMTGAGGYTF. The DNA for the CDR3 is TGTGCCAGCAGCTCTATGACAGGGGCGGGTGGCTACACCTTC. J is TRBJ1-2 and V is TRBV28; TRBD1 matches at 8 bases. Trimming cost V 6 bases and J 7 bases; bases outside gene matches: 10. Germline V gene data show CDR1 as MDHEN and CDR2 as SYDVKM. CDR3 size: 14 residues.